This entry concerns a single T cell receptor beta chain. The antigen remains undetermined. CDR1 is LGHNA, CDR2 YSLEER, per germline. Between the trimmed V and J ends, which lost 2 bases and 0 bases, there was a span of 9 bases. CDR3 size: 15 residues. The sample comes from a study of cytomegalovirus exposure and HLA in healthy donors. Study observations and caveats: Presence/absence comparisons presumed near-even sequencing depth among donors. Specificity for CMV antigens was confirmed in vitro for a few of the CMV-associated chains.

A multiplex PCR was run with 60 Vbeta primers and 13 Jbeta primers. The repertoire was sequenced with immunoSEQ multiplex PCR; TCRdb's copy has only in-frame clones and lacks some. The data contain about 160,000 clones, around 76% of them singletons. The sample was PBMCs. This receptor was obtained from a man aged 60 to 75 in good health and CMV-seronegative. The chain couples TRBV4-3 to TRBJ2-3; perhaps TRBD2 as D (5 bases). The CDR3 loop is CASSQQRRSTDTQYF. CDR3 in DNA: TGCGCCAGCAGCCAACAGCGGAGAAGCACAGATACGCAGTATTTT.